This is a list of T cell receptor beta chains from one sample in a study of beta chain features in type 1 diabetes. Clones were sequenced by immunoSEQ multiplex PCR, and TCRdb holds only the in-frame ones, with some missing. Among 900,000 or so clones listed, 15% to 20% were seen once. Sequenced: naive CD4+ T cells from blood. The receptors shown here come from a woman aged 18-29 years in good health. The CDR3 runs from the conserved cysteine through the conserved F or W. Each record gives: D gene, J gene, V gene, clone size, CDR3 DNA, CDR3 protein. D genes are given only for firm matches. Rows may omit the clone size; those that give it use once, few, many or a size class.

d_call: -; j_call: TRBJ2-1; v_call: TRBV19; clone_size: -; cdr3_nt: TGTGCCAGTAGTATTAATAATGAGCAGTTCTTC; cdr3_aa: CASSINNEQFF
d_call: -; j_call: TRBJ2-1; v_call: TRBV6-5; clone_size: -; cdr3_nt: TGTGCCAGCAGACTCCGACAGACCGGTCACAATGAGCAGTTCTTC; cdr3_aa: CASRLRQTGHNEQFF
d_call: -; j_call: TRBJ2-1; v_call: TRBV7-9; clone_size: few; cdr3_nt: TGTGCCAGCAGCCCCGCGGGCGGCCATGAGCAGTTCTTC; cdr3_aa: CASSPAGGHEQFF
d_call: -; j_call: TRBJ2-3; v_call: TRBV20-1; clone_size: few; cdr3_nt: TGCAGTGCAGGGAGAGCGGATACGCAGTATTTT; cdr3_aa: CSAGRADTQYF
d_call: TRBD1; j_call: TRBJ2-3; v_call: TRBV11-3; clone_size: -; cdr3_nt: TGTGCCAGCAGCTTTTTGTTCCCTTCAGGGGGAACAGATACGCAGTATTTT; cdr3_aa: CASSFLFPSGGTDTQYF
d_call: -; j_call: TRBJ1-2; v_call: TRBV20-1; clone_size: -; cdr3_nt: TGCAGTGCTTCTGATGGCTACACCTTC; cdr3_aa: CSASDGYTF
d_call: -; j_call: TRBJ2-7; v_call: TRBV7-9; clone_size: -; cdr3_nt: TGTGCCAGCAGCTTCCAGGAGACCTACGAGCAGTACTTC; cdr3_aa: CASSFQETYEQYF
d_call: -; j_call: TRBJ1-3; v_call: TRBV7-9; clone_size: -; cdr3_nt: TGTGCCAGCAGTTTAGAGGCCAACCTCGCTTTTGGAAACACCATATATTTT; cdr3_aa: CASSLEANLAFGNTIYF
d_call: -; j_call: TRBJ1-2; v_call: TRBV20-1; clone_size: few; cdr3_nt: TGCAGTGCTAGAGATCGAAATGGCTACACCTTC; cdr3_aa: CSARDRNGYTF
d_call: -; j_call: TRBJ2-6; v_call: TRBV7-2; clone_size: few; cdr3_nt: TGTGCCAGCAGCGAGAGTTCGGGCTCTGGGGCCAACGTCCTGACTTTC; cdr3_aa: CASSESSGSGANVLTF
d_call: -; j_call: TRBJ2-5; v_call: TRBV7-9; clone_size: -; cdr3_nt: TGTGCCAGCAGCTTCGACCCGCAAGAGACCCAGTACTTC; cdr3_aa: CASSFDPQETQYF
d_call: -; j_call: TRBJ2-1; v_call: TRBV5-1; clone_size: -; cdr3_nt: TGCGCCAGCAGCTTGGGGGAATCGCACAATGAGCAGTTCTTC; cdr3_aa: CASSLGESHNEQFF
d_call: TRBD2; j_call: TRBJ2-1; v_call: TRBV5-6; clone_size: few; cdr3_nt: TGTGCCAGCAGCTGGGCGGGACTAGCGGTATACAATGAGCAGTTCTTC; cdr3_aa: CASSWAGLAVYNEQFF
d_call: -; j_call: TRBJ2-7; v_call: TRBV28; clone_size: few; cdr3_nt: TGTGCCAGCGCCTCGGGGGGCCTCCCCAGGTCCTACGAGCAGTACTTC; cdr3_aa: CASASGGLPRSYEQYF
d_call: -; j_call: TRBJ2-1; v_call: TRBV28; clone_size: -; cdr3_nt: TGTGCCAGCAGTTACACAGACAGTGTCCAGTTCTTC; cdr3_aa: CASSYTDSVQFF
d_call: TRBD1; j_call: TRBJ2-2; v_call: TRBV9; clone_size: -; cdr3_nt: TGTGCCAGCAGCACTCATACAGGGGGCGGAGTGGAGCTGTTTTTT; cdr3_aa: CASSTHTGGGVELFF
d_call: TRBD1; j_call: TRBJ2-5; v_call: TRBV28; clone_size: -; cdr3_nt: TGTGCCAGCAGTTCCGCCGGACAGGGCGGGGAGACCCAGTACTTC; cdr3_aa: CASSSAGQGGETQYF
d_call: TRBD2; j_call: TRBJ2-1; v_call: TRBV5-1; clone_size: -; cdr3_nt: TGCGCCAGCAGCTGGGATAGCGGGAGGGCCTCCAATGAGCAGTTCTTC; cdr3_aa: CASSWDSGRASNEQFF
d_call: -; j_call: TRBJ2-7; v_call: TRBV27; clone_size: few; cdr3_nt: TGTGCCAGCAGTTTAGCCGGGACCCGCGCCTACGAGCAGTACTTC; cdr3_aa: CASSLAGTRAYEQYF
d_call: -; j_call: TRBJ1-5; v_call: TRBV27; clone_size: few; cdr3_nt: TGTGCCAGCAGCCCGAGACAGAATTTCAATCAGCCCCAGCATTTT; cdr3_aa: CASSPRQNFNQPQHF
d_call: TRBD1; j_call: TRBJ1-4; v_call: TRBV30; clone_size: few; cdr3_nt: TGTGCCTGGAGTGGGACAGGGGTTGCTGAAAAACTGTTTTTT; cdr3_aa: CAWSGTGVAEKLFF
d_call: TRBD2; j_call: TRBJ2-3; v_call: TRBV19; clone_size: -; cdr3_nt: TGTGCCAGTAGTGCAATAGCGGGGAGCACAGATACGCAGTATTTT; cdr3_aa: CASSAIAGSTDTQYF
d_call: -; j_call: TRBJ2-7; v_call: TRBV6-5; clone_size: -; cdr3_nt: TGTGCCAGCAGTGCAGACCGATACGAGCAGTACTTC; cdr3_aa: CASSADRYEQYF
d_call: TRBD2; j_call: TRBJ2-5; v_call: TRBV2; clone_size: -; cdr3_nt: TGTGCCAGCAGTGAAGCGCTGGCTAGCGGCCAAGAGACCCAGTACTTC; cdr3_aa: CASSEALASGQETQYF
d_call: TRBD1; j_call: TRBJ2-7; v_call: TRBV7-2; clone_size: -; cdr3_nt: TGTGCCAGCAGCTTAGCCGGGACAGCTTCCTACGAGCAGTACTTC; cdr3_aa: CASSLAGTASYEQYF
d_call: -; j_call: TRBJ2-1; v_call: TRBV5-4; clone_size: -; cdr3_nt: TGTGCCAGCGGACCCGGAAGTAGTTACAATGAGCAGTTCTTC; cdr3_aa: CASGPGSSYNEQFF
d_call: TRBD1; j_call: TRBJ1-1; v_call: TRBV28; clone_size: few; cdr3_nt: TGTGCCAGCAGTTCCAATCCGGACAGGGGAGCTTTCTTT; cdr3_aa: CASSSNPDRGAFF
d_call: TRBD2; j_call: TRBJ2-1; v_call: TRBV7-6; clone_size: -; cdr3_nt: TGTGCCAGCAGCTTAGGGGACGGCGGGAGAATCGGCAATGAGCAGTTCTTC; cdr3_aa: CASSLGDGGRIGNEQFF
d_call: -; j_call: TRBJ2-3; v_call: TRBV7-2; clone_size: -; cdr3_nt: TGTGCCAGCAGCCCGGGGCCGGTTTCAGATACGCAGTATTTT; cdr3_aa: CASSPGPVSDTQYF
d_call: -; j_call: TRBJ2-2; v_call: TRBV7-2; clone_size: -; cdr3_nt: TGTGCCAGCTTCAGCGACACCGGGGAGCTGTTTTTT; cdr3_aa: CASFSDTGELFF
d_call: TRBD2; j_call: TRBJ2-1; v_call: TRBV6-4; clone_size: few; cdr3_nt: TGTGCCAGCAGTGACCGGACTAGCGGGACCTCGCCCTCACAGTTGTTCTTC; cdr3_aa: CASSDRTSGTSPSQLFF
d_call: TRBD2; j_call: TRBJ2-3; v_call: TRBV7-2; clone_size: -; cdr3_nt: TGTGCCAGCAGCTTTAGACTAGCGGCTAGCACAGATACGCAGTATTTT; cdr3_aa: CASSFRLAASTDTQYF
d_call: -; j_call: TRBJ2-6; v_call: TRBV6-6; clone_size: few; cdr3_nt: TGTGCCAGCAGTAGTATCGGGGCTGGGGGGGCCAACGTCCTGACTTTC; cdr3_aa: CASSSIGAGGANVLTF
d_call: TRBD2; j_call: TRBJ2-5; v_call: TRBV4-2; clone_size: -; cdr3_nt: TGTGCCTCCTCAACAGGCGGGGGGAGCACCCAGTACTTC; cdr3_aa: CASSTGGGSTQYF
d_call: TRBD2; j_call: TRBJ2-1; v_call: TRBV6-5; clone_size: -; cdr3_nt: TGTGCCACGCTGGCCGGGACTAGCGTGATCAATGAGCAGTTCTTC; cdr3_aa: CATLAGTSVINEQFF
d_call: -; j_call: TRBJ1-1; v_call: TRBV9; clone_size: -; cdr3_nt: TGTGCCAGCAGCGTAGCTGGTGGGGCAGCGGAGCAAGCTTTCTTT; cdr3_aa: CASSVAGGAAEQAFF
d_call: TRBD1; j_call: TRBJ2-5; v_call: TRBV6-5; clone_size: -; cdr3_nt: TGTGCCAGCAGTTTCACCGGGACAGGGTATGAGACCCAGTACTTC; cdr3_aa: CASSFTGTGYETQYF
d_call: -; j_call: TRBJ2-5; v_call: TRBV6-6; clone_size: few; cdr3_nt: TGTGCCAGCAGTCAGAGTGAACAGGGTTACGAGACCCAGTACTTC; cdr3_aa: CASSQSEQGYETQYF
d_call: -; j_call: TRBJ2-7; v_call: TRBV18; clone_size: -; cdr3_nt: TGTGCCAGCTCACCACGGACAACCTACGAGCAGTACTTC; cdr3_aa: CASSPRTTYEQYF
d_call: TRBD1; j_call: TRBJ2-7; v_call: TRBV27; clone_size: -; cdr3_nt: TGTGCCACCCGCGACAGGGGAACCTACGAGCAGTACTTC; cdr3_aa: CATRDRGTYEQYF
d_call: TRBD2; j_call: TRBJ2-1; v_call: TRBV18; clone_size: -; cdr3_nt: TGTGCCAGCTCACGATGGACTAGTGACTACAATGAGCAGTTCTTC; cdr3_aa: CASSRWTSDYNEQFF
d_call: TRBD1; j_call: TRBJ2-1; v_call: TRBV10-2; clone_size: -; cdr3_nt: TGCGCCAGCAGGGGACAGGGTTATGTCAATGAGCAGTTCTTC; cdr3_aa: CASRGQGYVNEQFF
d_call: -; j_call: TRBJ2-5; v_call: TRBV27; clone_size: few; cdr3_nt: TGTGCCAGCAGTTCCGGACAGCTTCGGACCCAGTACTTC; cdr3_aa: CASSSGQLRTQYF
d_call: -; j_call: TRBJ2-1; v_call: TRBV7-9; clone_size: few; cdr3_nt: TGTGCCAGCAGCTTTAGCAGGAGGATGGATCGCAATGAGCAGTTCTTC; cdr3_aa: CASSFSRRMDRNEQFF
d_call: -; j_call: TRBJ2-3; v_call: TRBV5-1; clone_size: -; cdr3_nt: TGCGCCAGCAGCTCCATAGGGATGAGTCCAGATACGCAGTATTTT; cdr3_aa: CASSSIGMSPDTQYF
d_call: TRBD1; j_call: TRBJ1-4; v_call: TRBV7-2; clone_size: -; cdr3_nt: TGTGCCAGCAGCTTATTGACAGGGTCTAATGAAAAACTGTTTTTT; cdr3_aa: CASSLLTGSNEKLFF
d_call: -; j_call: TRBJ1-5; v_call: TRBV6-6; clone_size: -; cdr3_nt: TGTGCCAGCAGTTACTCGCAGAGGGGGCCCCAGCATTTT; cdr3_aa: CASSYSQRGPQHF
d_call: -; j_call: TRBJ1-2; v_call: TRBV6-6; clone_size: few; cdr3_nt: TGTGCCAGCAGTTATGCTGAATGGGACGCCGAGGACACCTTC; cdr3_aa: CASSYAEWDAEDTF